This TCR beta chain was identified during a study of beta chain features in type 1 diabetes (dated by TCRdb to 2016 to 2018). Notes on the research overall: Mean age, gender distribution, total cell number and subset yield did not differ between patients and healthy donors. A total of 107,917,701 sorted cells were examined across all samples, and the number of cells per subset was strongly correlated with RNA yield. In the study, TCRB repertoires of sorted circulating CD4+ T cell subsets from recently diagnosed type 1 diabetes patients were compared with those of matched healthy donors. Naive and central memory subsets were obtained from all 30 or so donors, but regulatory and stem cell-like memory subsets were isolated from only 8 patients and roughly eight healthy donors.

Via the germline V gene, CDR1 is KGHSH and CDR2 LQKENI. V is pared back by 0 bases and J by 3 bases, with 11 bases lying between the germline termini. The CDR3, from cysteine to phenylalanine, totals 15 residues. Only the CDR3 DNA is retained, 45 bases long and in frame from the first base. From each donor, a single peripheral blood sample of around 120 mL on average was drawn into heparinised tubes. Using a panel that included CD45RO, CCR7, CD25, CD127, CD95 and CD27, naive, central memory, regulatory and stem cell-like memory CD4+ T cells were sorted on a BD FACSAria II. A purity above 98% was achieved for all sorted populations. Right away, PBMCs were isolated by Lymphoprep density gradient centrifugation and were stained directly, with no culture step. Samples were stained and sorted in pairs, with one healthy donor and one patient per experiment, so that batch effects were minimized. General study outcomes and caveats: Fewer insertions and more nucleotide deletions at VDJ recombination sites were observed in patients with type 1 diabetes, implying thymic rearrangement abnormalities. In all four CD4+ subsets, TCRB CDR3 length was moderately but significantly shorter in type 1 diabetes patients. Only small numbers of individuals were included in the HLA sub-analyses, which left unresolved whether HLA type had any influence on TCRB rearrangement. Naive, central memory and regulatory TCRB repertoires appeared to be more similar among patients than among healthy donors. PCR might favor shorter templates, but patient and control samples were amplified and corrected together, so any skew would affect both groups equally. Sequencing cDNA rather than genomic DNA could over-represent highly expressing activated cells, although activation and CD3 levels did not differ between groups.

All of the isolated RNA was reverse transcribed with the High Capacity cDNA Reverse Transcription Kit, so expressed TCRB transcripts were sequenced. Deep immunoSEQ sequencing was applied to naive, central memory and regulatory T cell samples, giving an average of around 4 million total reads per sample. After sorted cells were lysed in RLT buffer, RNA was extracted with DNase-treated RNeasy Micro or Mini kits, with the choice depending on cell number. To prevent cross-contamination, every cell subset was processed on its own, while patient and healthy donor samples were processed together. TCRB sequences were amplified from cDNA with the immunoSEQ multiplex PCR, producing 87-bp fragments spanning the CDR3 region. Amplicons were sequenced on the Illumina HiSeq platform. As for the original processing: PCR bias was computationally corrected using synthetic template baselines, reads within Hamming distance 2 were collapsed, and singletons that could not be merged were discarded. By aligning reads against IMGT, V, D and J genes, CDR3 length, and insertions or deletions at six rearrangement sites were assigned. Within each subset, clonotype counts were normalized to sorted cell number, and only after that were true diversity and Gini coefficients computed with the tcR R package. The overlap coefficient, calculated on TCRB nucleotide sequences, was used to measure repertoire sharing. As a proxy for the pre-selection repertoire, out-of-frame TCRB sequences from naive cells were analyzed. The clones in this table, taken by TCRdb from immuneACCESS, are in-frame only. Not every clone is retained; where verified, under half of the shortfall comes from an unresolved V gene, and the cause of the rest is unknown. The D gene and trimming were derived from the DNA, and the V and J assignments and clone size from that table. This sample is represented by more than 120,000 clones; 10% of them were singletons. About 1.3% of the sample goes to the ten largest clones.

This clone was found many times. Its antigen remains unidentified. The sample holds no much larger clone one base away, and base qualities are not on file. The chain was built from TRBV18 and TRBJ2-5, and TRBD2 may be the D gene, going by 6 matching bases. The sample consisted of naive CD4+ T cells from blood. The sample's cell subset or site label is to be understood as: true naive CD4+ T cells. The clonotype was recovered from a young man in good health. The encoded CDR3 is CASSPPSLAEETQYF. The DNA is as follows: TGTGCCAGCTCACCACCGTCGTTAGCGGAAGAGACCCAGTACTTC.